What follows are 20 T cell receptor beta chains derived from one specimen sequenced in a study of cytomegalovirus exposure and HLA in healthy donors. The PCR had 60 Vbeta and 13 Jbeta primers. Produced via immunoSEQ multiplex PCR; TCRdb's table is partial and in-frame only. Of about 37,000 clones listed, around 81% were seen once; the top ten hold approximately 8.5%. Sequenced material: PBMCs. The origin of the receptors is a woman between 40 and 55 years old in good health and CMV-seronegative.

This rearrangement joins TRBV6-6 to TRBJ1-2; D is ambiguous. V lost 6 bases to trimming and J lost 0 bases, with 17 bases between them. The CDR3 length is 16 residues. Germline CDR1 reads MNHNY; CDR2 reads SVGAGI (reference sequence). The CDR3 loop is CASREPPGQTNYGYTF. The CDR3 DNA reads TGTGCCAGCAGGGAACCCCCTGGGCAGACTAACTATGGCTACACCTTC.

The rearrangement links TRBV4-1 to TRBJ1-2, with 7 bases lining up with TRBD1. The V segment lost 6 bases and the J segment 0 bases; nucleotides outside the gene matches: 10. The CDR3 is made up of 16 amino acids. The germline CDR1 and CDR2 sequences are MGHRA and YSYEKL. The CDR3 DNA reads TGCGCCAGCAGTACAGACAGGGCTCAATCTAACTATGGCTACACCTTC. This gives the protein CASSTDRAQSNYGYTF.

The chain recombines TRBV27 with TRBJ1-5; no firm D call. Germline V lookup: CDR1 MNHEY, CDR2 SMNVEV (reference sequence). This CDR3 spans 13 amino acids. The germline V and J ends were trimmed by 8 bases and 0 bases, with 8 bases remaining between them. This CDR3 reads CASGRNSNQPQHF. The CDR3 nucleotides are TGTGCCAGCGGGAGAAATAGCAATCAGCCCCAGCATTTT.

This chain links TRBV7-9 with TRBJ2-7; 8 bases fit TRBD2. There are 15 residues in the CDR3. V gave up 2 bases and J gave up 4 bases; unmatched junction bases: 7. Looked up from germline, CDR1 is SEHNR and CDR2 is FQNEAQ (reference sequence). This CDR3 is CASSLILAGKYEQYF. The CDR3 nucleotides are TGTGCCAGCAGCTTAATCCTAGCGGGTAAATACGAGCAGTACTTC.

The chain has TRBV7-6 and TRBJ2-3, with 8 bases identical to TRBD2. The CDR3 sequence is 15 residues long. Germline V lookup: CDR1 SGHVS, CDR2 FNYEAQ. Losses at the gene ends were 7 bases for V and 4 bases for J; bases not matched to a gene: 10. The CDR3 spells CASKKTGGDADTQYF. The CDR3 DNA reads TGTGCCAGCAAAAAAACGGGGGGGGACGCAGATACGCAGTATTTT.

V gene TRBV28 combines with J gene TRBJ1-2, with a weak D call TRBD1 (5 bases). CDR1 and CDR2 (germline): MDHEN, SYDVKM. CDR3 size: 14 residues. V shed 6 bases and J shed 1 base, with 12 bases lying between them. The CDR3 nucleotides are TGTGCCAGCAGGCCCGGGGGGGTTAACTATGGCTACACCTTC. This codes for CASRPGGVNYGYTF.

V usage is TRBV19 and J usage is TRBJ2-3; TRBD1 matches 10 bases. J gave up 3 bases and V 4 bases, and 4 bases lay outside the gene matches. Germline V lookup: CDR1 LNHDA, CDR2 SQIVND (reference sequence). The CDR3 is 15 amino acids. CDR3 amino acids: CASSTRQGATDTQYF. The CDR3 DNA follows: TGTGCCAGTAGTACCAGACAGGGGGCAACAGATACGCAGTATTTT.

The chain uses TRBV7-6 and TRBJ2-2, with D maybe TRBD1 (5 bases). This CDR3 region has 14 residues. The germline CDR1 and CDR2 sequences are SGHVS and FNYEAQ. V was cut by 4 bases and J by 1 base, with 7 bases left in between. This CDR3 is CASSSQGNTGELFF. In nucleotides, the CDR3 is TGTGCCAGCAGCTCCCAGGGGAACACCGGGGAGCTGTTTTTT.

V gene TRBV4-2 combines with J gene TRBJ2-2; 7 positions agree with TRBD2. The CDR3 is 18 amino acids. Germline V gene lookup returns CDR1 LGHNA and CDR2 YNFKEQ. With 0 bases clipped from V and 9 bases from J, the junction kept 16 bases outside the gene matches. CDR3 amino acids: CASSQDQLTSGGSRELFF. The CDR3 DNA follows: TGTGCCAGCAGCCAAGATCAACTTACGTCCGGGGGGTCCCGGGAGCTGTTTTTT.

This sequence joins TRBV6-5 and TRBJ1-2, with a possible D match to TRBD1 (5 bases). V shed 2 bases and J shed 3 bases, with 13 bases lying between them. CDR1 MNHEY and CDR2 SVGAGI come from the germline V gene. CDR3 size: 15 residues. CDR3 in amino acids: CASSYAGRRHYGYTF. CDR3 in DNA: TGTGCCAGCAGTTACGCGGGACGGCGCCACTATGGCTACACCTTC.

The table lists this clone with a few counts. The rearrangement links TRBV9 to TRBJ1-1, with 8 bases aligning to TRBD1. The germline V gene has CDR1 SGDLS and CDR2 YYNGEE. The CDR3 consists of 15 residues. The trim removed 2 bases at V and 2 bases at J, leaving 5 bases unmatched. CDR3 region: CASSVTGTGNTEAFF. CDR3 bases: TGTGCCAGCAGCGTCACCGGGACAGGTAACACTGAAGCTTTCTTT.

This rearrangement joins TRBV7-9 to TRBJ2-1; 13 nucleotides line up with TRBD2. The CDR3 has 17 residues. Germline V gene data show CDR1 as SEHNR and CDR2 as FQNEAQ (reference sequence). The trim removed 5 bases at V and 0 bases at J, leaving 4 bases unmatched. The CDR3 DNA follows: TGTGCCAGCAGCCTGGGACTAGCGGGGACCTCCTACAATGAGCAGTTCTTC. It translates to CASSLGLAGTSYNEQFF.

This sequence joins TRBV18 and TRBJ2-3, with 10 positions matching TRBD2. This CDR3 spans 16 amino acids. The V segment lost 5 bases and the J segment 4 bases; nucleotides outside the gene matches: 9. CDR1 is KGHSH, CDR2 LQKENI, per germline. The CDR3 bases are TGTGCCAGCTCAGCCACATCTAGCGGGGGAGCAGATACGCAGTATTTT. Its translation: CASSATSSGGADTQYF.

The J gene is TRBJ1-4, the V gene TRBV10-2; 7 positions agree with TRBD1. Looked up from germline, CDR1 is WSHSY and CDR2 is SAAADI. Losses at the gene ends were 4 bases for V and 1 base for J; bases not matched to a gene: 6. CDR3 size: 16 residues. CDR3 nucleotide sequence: TGCGCCAGCAGTGGGGGTCGACAGGGAACTAATGAAAAACTGTTTTTT. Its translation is CASSGGRQGTNEKLFF.

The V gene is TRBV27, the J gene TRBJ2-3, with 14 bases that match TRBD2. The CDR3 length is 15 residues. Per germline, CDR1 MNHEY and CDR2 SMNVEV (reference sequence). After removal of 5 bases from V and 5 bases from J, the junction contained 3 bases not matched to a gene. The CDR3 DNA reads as TGTGCCAGCAGTAAGGGACTAGCGGGGGTAGATACGCAGTATTTT. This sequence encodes CASSKGLAGVDTQYF.

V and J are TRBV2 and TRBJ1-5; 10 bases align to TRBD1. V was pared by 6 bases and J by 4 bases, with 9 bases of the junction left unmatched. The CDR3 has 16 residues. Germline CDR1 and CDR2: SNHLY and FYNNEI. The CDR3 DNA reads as TGTGCCAGCAGCCGGCAGGGACAGGGGTTAAATCAGCCCCAGCATTTT. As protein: CASSRQGQGLNQPQHF. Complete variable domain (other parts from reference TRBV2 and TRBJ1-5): EPEVTQTPSHQVTQMGQEVILRCVPISNHLYFYWYRQILGQKVEFLVSFYNNEISEKSEIFDDQFSVERPDGSNFTLKIRSTKLEDSAMYFCASSRQGQGLNQPQHFGDGTRLSIL.

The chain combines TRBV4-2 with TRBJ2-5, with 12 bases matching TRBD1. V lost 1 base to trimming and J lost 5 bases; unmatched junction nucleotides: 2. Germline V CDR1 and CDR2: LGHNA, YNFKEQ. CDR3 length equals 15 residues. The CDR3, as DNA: TGTGCCAGCAGCCAAGGGGACAGGGGGCCGGAGACCCAGTACTTC. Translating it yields CASSQGDRGPETQYF.

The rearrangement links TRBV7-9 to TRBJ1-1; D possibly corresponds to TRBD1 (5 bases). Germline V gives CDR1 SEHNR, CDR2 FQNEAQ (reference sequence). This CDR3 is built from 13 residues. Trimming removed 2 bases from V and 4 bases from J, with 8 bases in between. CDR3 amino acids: CASSLRGGTEAFF. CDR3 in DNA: TGTGCCAGCAGCTTAAGGGGTGGCACTGAAGCTTTCTTT.

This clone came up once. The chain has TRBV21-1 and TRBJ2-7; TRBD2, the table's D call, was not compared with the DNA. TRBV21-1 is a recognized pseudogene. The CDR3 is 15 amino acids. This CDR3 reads CASSRSGGAYYEQYV. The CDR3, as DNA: TGTGCCAGCAGCCGTAGCGGGGGCGCATACTACGAGCAGTACGTC.

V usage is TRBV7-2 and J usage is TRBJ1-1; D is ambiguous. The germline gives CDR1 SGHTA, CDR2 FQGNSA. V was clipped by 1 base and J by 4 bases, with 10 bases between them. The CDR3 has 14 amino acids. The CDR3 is CASSLVFPGTEAFF. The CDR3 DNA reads TGTGCCAGCAGCTTAGTTTTCCCGGGCACTGAAGCTTTCTTT.